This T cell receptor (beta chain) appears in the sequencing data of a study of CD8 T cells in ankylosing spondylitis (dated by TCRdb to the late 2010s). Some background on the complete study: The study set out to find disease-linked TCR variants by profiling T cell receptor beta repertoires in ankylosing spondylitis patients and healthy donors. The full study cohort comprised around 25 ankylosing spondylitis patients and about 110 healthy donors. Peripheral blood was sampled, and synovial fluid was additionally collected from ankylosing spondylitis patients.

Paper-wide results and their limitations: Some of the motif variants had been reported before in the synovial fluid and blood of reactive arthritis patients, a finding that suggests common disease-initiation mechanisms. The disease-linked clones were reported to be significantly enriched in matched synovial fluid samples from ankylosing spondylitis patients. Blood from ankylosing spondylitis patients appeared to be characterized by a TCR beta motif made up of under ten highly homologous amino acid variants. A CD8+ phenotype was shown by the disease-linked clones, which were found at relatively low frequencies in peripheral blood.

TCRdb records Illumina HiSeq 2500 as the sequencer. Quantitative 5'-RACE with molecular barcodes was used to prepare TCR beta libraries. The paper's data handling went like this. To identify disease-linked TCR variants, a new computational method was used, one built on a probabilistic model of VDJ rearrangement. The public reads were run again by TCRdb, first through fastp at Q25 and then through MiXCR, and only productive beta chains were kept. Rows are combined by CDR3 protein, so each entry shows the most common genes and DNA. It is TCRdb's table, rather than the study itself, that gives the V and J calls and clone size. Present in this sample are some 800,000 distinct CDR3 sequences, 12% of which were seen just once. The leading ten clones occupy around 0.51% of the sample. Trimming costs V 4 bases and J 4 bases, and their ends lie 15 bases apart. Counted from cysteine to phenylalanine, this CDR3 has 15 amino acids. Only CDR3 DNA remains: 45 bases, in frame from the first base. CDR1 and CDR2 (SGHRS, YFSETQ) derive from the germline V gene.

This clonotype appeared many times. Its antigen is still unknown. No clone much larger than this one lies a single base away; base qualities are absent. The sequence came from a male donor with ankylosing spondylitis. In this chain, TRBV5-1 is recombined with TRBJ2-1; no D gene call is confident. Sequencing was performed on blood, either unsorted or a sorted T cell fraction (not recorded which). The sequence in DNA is TGCGCCAGCAGCCCGGCCCCACAGTCATACAATGAGCAGTTCTTC. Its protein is CASSPAPQSYNEQFF. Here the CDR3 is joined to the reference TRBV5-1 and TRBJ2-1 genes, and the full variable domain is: KAGVTQTPRYLIKTRGQQVTLSCSPISGHRSVSWYQQTPGQGLQFLFEYFSETQRNKGNFPGRFSGRQFSNSRSEMNVSTLELGDSALYLCASSPAPQSYNEQFFGPGTRLTVL.